This is a list of T cell receptor beta chains from one sample in a study of vaccination and CD4 T cells after COVID-19. These receptors lack a known antigen. TCRdb reprocessed the PCR reads via MiXCR and lists one record per CDR3 protein. The profile shows under 3,500 distinct CDR3 sequences, under 30% of them singletons. This specimen was CD4+ T cells from blood, cultured in vitro, taken after SARS-CoV-2 vaccination. The origin of the receptors is a human donor who had recovered from COVID-19. CDR3s include the opening cysteine and the closing phenylalanine or tryptophan. Each record gives: V gene, D gene, J gene, clone size, CDR3 protein, CDR3 DNA. A D gene is named only where the DNA matches it firmly. Not every row has a clone size; where given, it reads once, few, many or a size class.

V gene: TRBV6-2/TRBV6-3; D gene: TRBD2; J gene: TRBJ2-1; clone size: NA; CDR3 protein: CASISGGDSYNEQFF; CDR3 DNA: TGTGCCAGCATATCGGGGGGTGACTCCTACAATGAGCAGTTCTTC
V gene: TRBV20-1; D gene: NA; J gene: TRBJ1-6; clone size: NA; CDR3 protein: CSARDRGSSYNSPLHF; CDR3 DNA: TGCAGTGCTAGAGATAGGGGGAGCTCCTATAATTCACCCCTCCACTTT
V gene: TRBV28; D gene: TRBD1; J gene: TRBJ2-7; clone size: NA; CDR3 protein: CASTPGQDRYEQYF; CDR3 DNA: TGTGCCAGCACCCCGGGACAGGACCGTTACGAGCAGTACTTC
V gene: TRBV12-3/TRBV12-4; D gene: TRBD1; J gene: TRBJ1-2; clone size: few; CDR3 protein: CASSSRQGHGYTF; CDR3 DNA: TGTGCCAGCAGTTCGCGACAGGGGCATGGCTACACCTTC
V gene: TRBV24-1; D gene: NA; J gene: TRBJ1-2; clone size: few; CDR3 protein: CANITGTSGYTF; CDR3 DNA: TGTGCCAATATAACGGGGACATCTGGCTACACCTTC
V gene: TRBV20-1; D gene: NA; J gene: TRBJ1-2; clone size: medium-sized; CDR3 protein: CSAIGAGDGSYTF; CDR3 DNA: TGCAGTGCTATCGGGGCGGGCGACGGTAGCTACACCTTC
V gene: TRBV27; D gene: NA; J gene: TRBJ2-1; clone size: NA; CDR3 protein: CASSLSLGRGKQFF; CDR3 DNA: TGTGCCAGCAGTTTATCGCTCGGGCGGGGAAAGCAGTTCTTC
V gene: TRBV19; D gene: TRBD1; J gene: TRBJ1-2; clone size: once; CDR3 protein: CASRTGQFINYGYTF; CDR3 DNA: TGTGCCAGTCGGACAGGGCAATTTATCAACTATGGCTACACCTTC
V gene: TRBV28; D gene: NA; J gene: TRBJ1-5; clone size: few; CDR3 protein: CASSSLTGGNQPQHF; CDR3 DNA: TGTGCCAGCAGTTCCCTAACAGGTGGCAATCAGCCCCAGCATTTT
V gene: TRBV27; D gene: TRBD1; J gene: TRBJ1-1; clone size: few; CDR3 protein: CASSLTTWTGGNTEAFF; CDR3 DNA: TGTGCCAGCAGTTTAACTACATGGACAGGGGGGAACACTGAAGCTTTCTTT
V gene: TRBV4-1; D gene: NA; J gene: TRBJ2-7; clone size: few; CDR3 protein: CASSQGLGGGVLGEQYF; CDR3 DNA: TGCGCCAGCAGCCAAGGACTTGGTGGTGGGGTCCTCGGCGAGCAGTACTTC
V gene: TRBV24-1; D gene: NA; J gene: TRBJ2-3; clone size: NA; CDR3 protein: CATSDLTGADTQYF; CDR3 DNA: TGTGCCACCAGTGATTTGACAGGAGCAGATACGCAGTATTTT
V gene: TRBV6-1; D gene: NA; J gene: TRBJ1-2; clone size: NA; CDR3 protein: CASSVGSGLGYTF; CDR3 DNA: TGTGCCAGCAGTGTGGGTAGTGGGCTTGGCTATACCTTC
V gene: TRBV20-1; D gene: TRBD1; J gene: TRBJ1-5; clone size: hyperexpanded; CDR3 protein: CSAQDGTANQPQHF; CDR3 DNA: TGCAGTGCTCAAGATGGGACAGCTAATCAGCCCCAGCATTTT
V gene: TRBV20-1; D gene: NA; J gene: TRBJ1-1; clone size: few; CDR3 protein: CSAALGGRNTEAFF; CDR3 DNA: TGCAGTGCTGCCCTGGGTGGGCGGAACACTGAAGCTTTCTTT
V gene: TRBV6-1; D gene: NA; J gene: TRBJ1-6; clone size: few; CDR3 protein: CASTNREGSPLHF; CDR3 DNA: TGTGCCAGCACCAACAGGGAGGGTTCACCCCTCCACTTT
V gene: TRBV7-9; D gene: NA; J gene: TRBJ2-5; clone size: medium-sized; CDR3 protein: CASSLSETQYF; CDR3 DNA: TGTGCCAGCAGTCTATCGGAGACCCAGTACTTC
V gene: TRBV20-1; D gene: TRBD2; J gene: TRBJ2-3; clone size: NA; CDR3 protein: CSAIYAGGLDTQYF; CDR3 DNA: TGCAGTGCTATCTACGCGGGGGGGTTAGATACGCAGTATTTT
V gene: TRBV12-5; D gene: NA; J gene: TRBJ2-7; clone size: NA; CDR3 protein: CASGLAHGAEQYF; CDR3 DNA: TGTGCTAGTGGTTTGGCGCATGGGGCTGAGCAGTACTTC
V gene: TRBV10-3; D gene: TRBD1; J gene: TRBJ2-7; clone size: few; CDR3 protein: CAISGTESDEQYF; CDR3 DNA: TGTGCCATTTCCGGGACAGAAAGTGACGAGCAGTACTTC
V gene: TRBV6-1; D gene: TRBD2; J gene: TRBJ2-1; clone size: NA; CDR3 protein: CASSGISGSYNEQFF; CDR3 DNA: TGTGCCAGCAGTGGCATTAGCGGGTCTTACAATGAGCAGTTCTTC
V gene: TRBV20-1; D gene: TRBD1; J gene: TRBJ2-3; clone size: NA; CDR3 protein: CSARDRGKGADTQYF; CDR3 DNA: TGCAGTGCTAGAGACAGGGGGAAAGGCGCAGATACGCAGTATTTT
V gene: TRBV10-3; D gene: NA; J gene: TRBJ2-7; clone size: NA; CDR3 protein: CAIRTAAIYEQYF; CDR3 DNA: TGTGCCATCCGGACAGCTGCCATTTACGAGCAGTACTTC
V gene: TRBV7-9; D gene: NA; J gene: TRBJ1-1; clone size: few; CDR3 protein: CASSSQPTEAFF; CDR3 DNA: TGTGCCAGCAGCTCCCAGCCCACTGAAGCTTTCTTT
V gene: TRBV18; D gene: TRBD1; J gene: TRBJ2-7; clone size: few; CDR3 protein: CASSPAGTGVEQYF; CDR3 DNA: TGTGCCAGCTCACCAGCCGGGACAGGGGTCGAGCAGTACTTC
V gene: TRBV4-1; D gene: TRBD1; J gene: TRBJ2-7; clone size: few; CDR3 protein: CASSQGADRGEYEQYF; CDR3 DNA: TGCGCCAGCAGCCAAGGGGCCGACAGGGGGGAATACGAGCAGTACTTC
V gene: TRBV20-1; D gene: TRBD1; J gene: TRBJ1-6; clone size: NA; CDR3 protein: CSVPGGAGGFYSSYNSPLHF; CDR3 DNA: TGCAGTGTCCCGGGGGGGGCAGGGGGATTTTATAGCTCCTATAATTCACCCCTCCACTTT
V gene: TRBV18; D gene: TRBD1; J gene: TRBJ2-5; clone size: once; CDR3 protein: CASSLQQGEETQYF; CDR3 DNA: TGTGCCAGCTCACTTCAACAGGGGGAAGAGACCCAGTACTTC
V gene: TRBV19; D gene: NA; J gene: TRBJ2-7; clone size: NA; CDR3 protein: CASSITSGGPSYEQYF; CDR3 DNA: TGTGCCAGTAGTATTACGTCGGGGGGCCCTTCCTACGAGCAGTACTTC
V gene: TRBV19; D gene: NA; J gene: TRBJ1-2; clone size: NA; CDR3 protein: CASSIQSGTSGYTF; CDR3 DNA: TGTGCCAGTAGTATCCAGTCGGGGACAAGTGGCTACACCTTC
V gene: TRBV7-3; D gene: NA; J gene: TRBJ2-7; clone size: large; CDR3 protein: CASSFPKWSSYEQYF; CDR3 DNA: TGTGCCAGCAGCTTCCCGAAATGGAGCTCCTACGAGCAGTACTTC
V gene: TRBV20-1; D gene: NA; J gene: TRBJ2-5; clone size: NA; CDR3 protein: CSARRNWAVQETQYF; CDR3 DNA: TGCAGTGCTAGACGAAACTGGGCCGTCCAAGAGACCCAGTACTTC
V gene: TRBV7-9; D gene: TRBD1; J gene: TRBJ2-1; clone size: NA; CDR3 protein: CASSLSGTGQYNEQFF; CDR3 DNA: TGTGCCAGCAGCCTGTCCGGGACAGGTCAATACAATGAGCAGTTCTTC
V gene: TRBV10-3; D gene: NA; J gene: TRBJ2-7; clone size: NA; CDR3 protein: CATPPEGDRTYEQYF; CDR3 DNA: TGTGCCACCCCTCCGGAGGGGGACAGAACCTACGAGCAGTACTTC
V gene: TRBV27; D gene: NA; J gene: TRBJ1-2; clone size: NA; CDR3 protein: CASSFGGAYGYTF; CDR3 DNA: TGTGCCAGCAGTTTCGGAGGGGCCTATGGCTACACCTTC
V gene: TRBV7-3; D gene: TRBD1; J gene: TRBJ1-2; clone size: NA; CDR3 protein: CASSYRRTGEAYGYTF; CDR3 DNA: TGTGCCAGCAGCTACCGTCGGACAGGGGAAGCCTATGGCTACACCTTC
V gene: TRBV20-1; D gene: NA; J gene: TRBJ1-5; clone size: medium-sized; CDR3 protein: CSASRTEVGNQPQHF; CDR3 DNA: TGCAGTGCTAGCCGCACAGAGGTCGGCAATCAGCCCCAGCATTTT
V gene: TRBV6-1; D gene: TRBD1; J gene: TRBJ2-5; clone size: medium-sized; CDR3 protein: CASSAELGQGSSMQETQYF; CDR3 DNA: TGTGCCAGCAGCGCAGAACTGGGACAGGGAAGCAGTATGCAAGAGACCCAGTACTTC
V gene: TRBV19; D gene: TRBD1; J gene: TRBJ1-2; clone size: NA; CDR3 protein: CASSTDRWFGYTF; CDR3 DNA: TGTGCCAGCTCGACGGACAGGTGGTTTGGCTACACCTTC
V gene: TRBV20-1; D gene: TRBD1; J gene: TRBJ2-2; clone size: NA; CDR3 protein: CSATRTGGAGELFF; CDR3 DNA: TGCAGTGCTACCCGGACAGGGGGAGCCGGGGAGCTGTTTTTT
V gene: TRBV6-5; D gene: TRBD1; J gene: TRBJ1-2; clone size: medium-sized; CDR3 protein: CASSSRQGRTDGYTF; CDR3 DNA: TGTGCCAGCAGTTCGAGACAGGGGAGGACAGATGGCTACACCTTC
V gene: TRBV4-2; D gene: NA; J gene: TRBJ1-2; clone size: few; CDR3 protein: CASSQDPGDPNGYTF; CDR3 DNA: TGTGCCAGCAGCCAAGATCCTGGGGATCCTAATGGCTACACCTTC
V gene: TRBV5-6; D gene: TRBD2; J gene: TRBJ2-7; clone size: NA; CDR3 protein: CASNPLGGGWGEQYF; CDR3 DNA: TGTGCCAGCAACCCCCTTGGGGGGGGTTGGGGCGAGCAGTACTTC
V gene: TRBV7-2; D gene: TRBD1; J gene: TRBJ2-7; clone size: medium-sized; CDR3 protein: CASSTRRIGGQGGEQYF; CDR3 DNA: TGTGCCAGCAGCACCAGACGGATTGGGGGACAGGGGGGTGAGCAGTACTTC
V gene: TRBV6-1; D gene: TRBD1; J gene: TRBJ2-7; clone size: NA; CDR3 protein: CASRPGQGTGEQYF; CDR3 DNA: TGTGCCAGCAGACCCGGACAGGGAACAGGCGAGCAGTACTTC
V gene: TRBV20-1; D gene: NA; J gene: TRBJ1-5; clone size: medium-sized; CDR3 protein: CSARDPGLSNQPQHF; CDR3 DNA: TGCAGTGCTAGAGATCCGGGCCTAAGCAATCAGCCCCAGCATTTT